Below are 5 T cell receptor beta chains sequenced from a single sample in a study of T cell changes during pregnancy in multiple sclerosis. Profiled with immunoSEQ multiplex PCR; TCRdb holds only in-frame clones, not every one. The profile shows roughly 35,000 clones, just over 90% of them singletons. Sequencing was performed on CD4+ T cells from peripheral blood mononuclear cells, taken after pregnancy. The receptors were gathered from a female donor with multiple sclerosis, enrolled in a pregnancy study.

The V and J genes are TRBV30 and TRBJ2-7, with D possibly being TRBD1 (6 bases). The CDR3 is 11 amino acids. The V end was cut by 3 bases, the J end by 3 bases, with 6 bases between. From germline, CDR1 is GTSNPN and CDR2 SVGIG (reference sequence). The CDR3 coding sequence is TGTGCCTGGAGGGACAGCTACGAGCAGTACTTC. The encoded protein is CAWRDSYEQYF.

V gene TRBV11-1 combines with J gene TRBJ1-1, with D unclear. The CDR3 has 14 residues. Germline V gene data show CDR1 as SGHAT and CDR2 as FQDESV (reference sequence). V shed 5 bases and J shed 3 bases, with 13 bases lying between them. CDR3 residues: CASSKRTGDTEAFF. The CDR3 DNA follows: TGTGCCAGCAGCAAACGTACGGGTGACACTGAAGCTTTCTTT.

The chain links TRBV18 to TRBJ2-7; 7 positions match TRBD2. The CDR3 length is 14 residues. Looked up from germline, CDR1 is KGHSH and CDR2 is LQKENI. The J segment lost 1 base and the V segment lost 2 bases, leaving 2 bases of the junction unmatched. CDR3 nucleotide sequence: TGTGCCAGCTCACCAAACGGGAGGTCCTACGAGCAGTACTTC. Translating gives CASSPNGRSYEQYF.

This chain links TRBV6-6 with TRBJ1-4; TRBD1 matches at 7 bases. V gave up 5 bases and J gave up 0 bases; unmatched junction bases: 6. This CDR3 has 16 residues. Germline V gene sequence: CDR1 MNHNY, CDR2 SVGAGI (reference sequence). CDR3 protein: CASSPGQRATNEKLFF. In nucleotides, the CDR3 is TGTGCCAGCAGTCCGGGACAGCGAGCAACTAATGAAAAACTGTTTTTT.

The rearrangement uses TRBV19 and TRBJ2-3, with 7 bases identical to TRBD2. Trimming cost V 5 bases and J 2 bases; bases outside gene matches: 7. CDR1 LNHDA and CDR2 SQIVND come from the germline V gene (reference sequence). The CDR3 spans 15 residues. CDR3 amino acids: CASSSELAVTDTQYF. CDR3 coding DNA: TGTGCCAGTAGTTCGGAGCTAGCGGTCACAGATACGCAGTATTTT.